This T cell receptor (beta chain) comes out of a study of blood T cell repertoires in COVID-19. Across the whole study: Samples representing acute and convalescent COVID-19 were sourced from the United States, Italy and Spain.

Authors' methods: It was from reference gene primer amplification that nucleated cell counts were estimated. TCRdb's table, derived via immunoSEQ multiplex PCR, lists solely in-frame clones and lacks some. That table gives V, J and clone size, and the DNA gave D and trimming. The table shows about 320,000 clones, with around 90% occurring only once. Resolution of symptoms, clearance, or two negative PCRs was present in recovered Cohort 3 donors. Trimming took off 5 bases at V and 3 bases at J, with 11 bases between the two ends. There are 13 residues in the CDR3. Germline V gene data show CDR1 as SEHNR and CDR2 as FQNEAQ (reference sequence).

This receptor was taken from a man aged 60-69 years who had recovered from COVID-19. Sequencing was carried out using PBMCs or T cells enriched from blood (not recorded which). The chain joins TRBV7-9 to TRBJ2-7; D not resolved. The CDR3 coding sequence is TGTGCCAGCAGCCATGACTTGTTCTACGAGCAGTACTTC. Amino acids: CASSHDLFYEQYF.